Listed here are 27 T cell receptor beta chains from one sample, sequenced in a study of beta chain features in type 1 diabetes. Overall study findings and caveats: Patients with Type 1 diabetes showed moderately but significantly shorter TCRB CDR3s in all four CD4+ subsets.

Their antigen targets remain unknown. As every portion of the isolated RNA was reverse transcribed, the sequencing read expressed TCRB transcripts. Produced via immunoSEQ multiplex PCR; TCRdb's table is partial and in-frame only. This sample has roughly 53,000 clones, with about 40% found just once. The sequencing sample was made of Tregs from blood. These receptors originate from a man aged 30 to 45 with type 1 diabetes.

This clone was seen a handful of times. The chain combines TRBV4-1 with TRBJ1-2; 9 positions agree with TRBD1. The length of the CDR3 is 16 residues. The V and J ends lost 3 bases and 5 bases, in that order; junction bases with no gene match: 10. CDR1 is MGHRA, CDR2 YSYEKL, per germline. The CDR3 region is CASSHILRDREYGYTF. CDR3 sequence (DNA): TGCGCCAGCAGCCATATCCTCCGGGACAGGGAGTATGGCTACACCTTC.

This chain joins TRBV5-1 and TRBJ2-1; the D is unclear. Germline V gene data show CDR1 as SGHRS and CDR2 as YFSETQ. The ends were cut back, 1 base at V and 9 bases at J, with 5 bases in the middle. The CDR3 contains 11 residues. The CDR3 nucleotides are TGCGCCAGCAGCTTGAACGGTGAGCAGTTCTTC. Protein: CASSLNGEQFF.

This clone was observed a handful of times. V gene TRBV6-5 combines with J gene TRBJ1-2; D remains unclear. The CDR3 sequence is 13 residues long. V was shortened by 5 bases and J by 1 base, with 8 bases between the two germline ends. Germline loops: CDR1 MNHEY, CDR2 SVGAGI. CDR3 nucleotides: TGTGCCAGCAGTCCCCAGCGTAACTATGGCTACACCTTC. Its translation: CASSPQRNYGYTF.

The gene calls are TRBV7-3 and TRBJ2-3; D unclear. V lost 3 bases to trimming and J lost 0 bases, with 10 bases between them. This CDR3 has 15 residues. Germline-derived CDR1 and CDR2 are SGHTA and FQGTGA. DNA for the CDR3: TGTGCCAGCAGCTTGGGCGTAACGAGCACAGATACGCAGTATTTT. It encodes CASSLGVTSTDTQYF.

The chain uses TRBV9 and TRBJ2-4; 10 bases map to TRBD1. The J segment lost 3 bases and the V segment lost 3 bases, leaving 6 bases of the junction unmatched. The CDR3 has 16 residues. Germline CDR1 and CDR2: SGDLS and YYNGEE. CDR3 nucleotides: TGTGCCAGCAGCGGGTCCCGGGACAGGGGCAAAAACATTCAGTACTTC. It codes for CASSGSRDRGKNIQYF.

On this clone itself: The sample carries other DNA sequences with the same CDR3. The chain has TRBV4-3 and TRBJ1-5, with D tentatively TRBD1 (6 bases). Germline assignment: CDR1 LGHNA and CDR2 YSLEER. The ends were cut back, 0 bases at V and 5 bases at J, with 11 bases in the middle. CDR3 length equals 15 residues. CDR3 residues: CASSQDWGRDQPQHF. CDR3 coding DNA: TGCGCCAGCAGCCAAGACTGGGGGCGAGATCAGCCCCAGCATTTT.

The J gene is TRBJ1-5, the V gene TRBV5-5; a possible D gene is TRBD1 (5 bases). Trimming removed 0 bases from V and 5 bases from J, with 9 bases in between. CDR1 is SGHKS, CDR2 YYEKEE, per germline (reference sequence). The CDR3 sequence is 14 residues long. The CDR3 sequence is CASSLAGIHQPQHF. The CDR3 DNA follows: TGTGCCAGCAGCTTGGCAGGGATTCATCAGCCCCAGCATTTT.

This clone was counted between two and nine times. V gene TRBV19 combines with J gene TRBJ1-2, with D unclear. V was trimmed by 4 bases and J by 5 bases, leaving 11 bases between them. The CDR3 spans 13 residues. In germline, CDR1 is LNHDA, CDR2 SQIVND (reference sequence). The CDR3 loop reads CASSTGISYGYTF. DNA for the CDR3: TGTGCCAGTAGTACCGGGATATCTTATGGCTACACCTTC.

The J gene is TRBJ1-4, the V gene TRBV7-2; a weak D match, TRBD1 (5 bases). The CDR3 loop spans 19 amino acids. Trimming pared 0 bases from V and 5 bases from J, leaving 22 bases between. The V gene's germline CDR1 is SGHTA and CDR2 FQGNSA. CDR3 nucleotides: TGTGCCAGCAGCTTAGCGGGGCCAAAGAGACCCCTACGAAATGAAAAACTGTTTTTT. As protein: CASSLAGPKRPLRNEKLFF.

There are many counts of this clone. The chain couples TRBV28 to TRBJ1-5, with TRBD1 matching 8 bases. Germline lookup yields CDR1 MDHEN and CDR2 SYDVKM. V trimming: 7 bases; J trimming: 5 bases; junction bases outside the gene matches: 4. The CDR3 contains 13 residues. The CDR3 sequence is CASNGQGYQPQHF. The CDR3 bases are TGTGCCAGCAACGGACAGGGCTATCAGCCCCAGCATTTT.

The CDR3 nucleotides are TGTGCCAGCAGCTACCCAGAATACACCGGGGAGCTGTTTTTT. Its translation: CASSYPEYTGELFF. The chain combines TRBV5-6 with TRBJ2-2; D gene uncertain. Trimming cost V 3 bases and J 3 bases, with 9 bases left between them. Germline values: CDR1 SGHDT, CDR2 YYEEEE. CDR3 size: 14 residues.

This chain uses TRBV7-2 with TRBJ1-2; the D gene is possibly TRBD1 (5 bases). Trimming left V 4 bases short and J 7 bases short, with 10 bases between. CDR1 and CDR2 from the germline V gene are SGHTA and FQGNSA. There are 12 residues in the CDR3. The DNA of the CDR3 is TGTGCCAGCAGCTGGGGGGGTTCTGGCTACACCTTC. This encodes CASSWGGSGYTF.

About this clone itself: Other nucleotide sequences in the sample specify the same CDR3. The rearrangement joins TRBV6-5 to TRBJ2-7, with TRBD1 matching over 8 bases. J gave up 1 base and V 2 bases, and 7 bases lay outside the gene matches. From germline, CDR1 is MNHEY and CDR2 SVGAGI. The CDR3 is 16 residues long. CDR3 amino acids: CASSYSGTGDSYEQYF. CDR3 nucleotides: TGTGCCAGCAGTTACAGTGGGACAGGTGATTCCTACGAGCAGTACTTC.

The chain recombines TRBV7-2 with TRBJ1-3; TRBD1 aligns across 8 bases. CDR3 size: 17 residues. The germline V gene encodes CDR1 SGHTA and CDR2 FQGNSA. V was pared by 5 bases and J by 4 bases, with 13 bases of the junction left unmatched. CDR3 region: CASSPQPQGAGGNTIYF. The CDR3 DNA sequence: TGTGCCAGCAGCCCCCAACCCCAGGGGGCAGGGGGAAACACCATATATTTT.

The chain carries TRBV28 and TRBJ1-1; no clear D gene. This CDR3 has 13 residues. CDR1 is MDHEN, CDR2 SYDVKM, per germline. Trimming stripped 2 bases from V and 7 bases from J, with 11 bases between. CDR3 in DNA: TGTGCCAGCAGTTTAATACAGACCAATGAAGCTTTCTTT. This gives the protein CASSLIQTNEAFF. Drawing the rest from reference TRBV28 and TRBJ1-1, the complete variable domain is DVKVTQSSRYLVKRTGEKVFLECVQDMDHENMFWYRQDPGLGLRLIYFSYDVKMKEKGDIPEGYSVSREKKERFSLILESASTNQTSMYLCASSLIQTNEAFFGQGTRLTVV.

This chain joins TRBV10-3 and TRBJ1-5, with 10 bases that match TRBD1. Germline loops: CDR1 ENHRY, CDR2 SYGVKD. V gave up 11 bases and J gave up 7 bases; unmatched junction bases: 11. This CDR3 is built from 14 residues. The chain's CDR3 is CASEAGQGNQPQHF. In DNA, the CDR3 is TGTGCCTCGGAGGCGGGACAGGGGAACCAGCCCCAGCATTTT.

The table lists this clone with a few counts. The chain links TRBV7-9 to TRBJ2-7; a possible D gene is TRBD1 (5 bases). Germline CDR1 reads SEHNR; CDR2 reads FQNEAQ (reference sequence). Trimming removed 3 bases at V and 6 bases at J, with 18 bases between. The CDR3 covers 15 residues. The CDR3: CASSFMTASAPEQYF. The CDR3 bases are TGTGCCAGCAGCTTCATGACAGCCTCGGCCCCCGAGCAGTACTTC.

The chain combines TRBV4-3 with TRBJ2-4; D perhaps matches TRBD2 (5 bases). V lost 0 bases to trimming and J lost 6 bases, with 15 bases between them. In germline, CDR1 is LGHNA, CDR2 YSLEER. The CDR3 spans 16 residues. CDR3 sequence: CASSQEYGGRLNIQYF. CDR3 coding DNA: TGCGCCAGCAGCCAAGAGTATGGAGGCCGCCTAAACATTCAGTACTTC.

The chain employs TRBV7-2 and TRBJ1-1; D may be TRBD1 (6 bases). V was pared by 1 base and J by 6 bases, with 12 bases between. The CDR3 is made up of 14 amino acids. CDR1 SGHTA and CDR2 FQGNSA come from the germline V gene. The CDR3: CASSLVITGSEAFF. CDR3 nucleotide sequence: TGTGCCAGCAGCTTAGTAATCACAGGGTCTGAAGCTTTCTTT. Filled out from reference TRBV7-2 and TRBJ1-1, the complete variable domain reads GAGVSQSPSNKVTEKGKDVELRCDPISGHTALYWYRQSLGQGLEFLIYFQGNSAPDKSGLPSDRFSAERTGGSVSTLTIQRTQQEDSAVYLCASSLVITGSEAFFGQGTRLTVV.

V and J are TRBV5-1 and TRBJ1-1; D is unclear. Trimming took off 9 bases at V and 0 bases at J, with 6 bases between the two ends. The CDR3 consists of 11 residues. The germline gives CDR1 SGHRS, CDR2 YFSETQ. CDR3 residues: CATTLNTEAFF. CDR3 nucleotides: TGCGCCACGACATTGAACACTGAAGCTTTCTTT.

This clone turned up a few times. V is TRBV11-2 and J is TRBJ2-7; 12 bases are a match to TRBD2. Germline V gene lookup returns CDR1 SGHAT and CDR2 FQNNGV. The CDR3 length is 14 residues. The trim removed 2 bases at V and 5 bases at J, leaving 1 base unmatched. The CDR3 nucleotides are TGTGCCAGCAGCTTACGGACTAGCGGGAACGAGCAGTACTTC. It codes for CASSLRTSGNEQYF.

The CDR3 here is CASSLSMGQGPYEQYF. The CDR3 DNA follows: TGTGCCAGCAGTTTATCAATGGGACAGGGGCCCTACGAGCAGTACTTC. This rearrangement joins TRBV28 to TRBJ2-7; 10 bases are shared with TRBD1. Trimming at V came to 1 base and at J to 2 bases, leaving 5 bases not matched to a gene. The germline CDR1 and CDR2 sequences are MDHEN and SYDVKM. The CDR3 sequence is 16 residues long.

This clone turned up a few times. The chain combines TRBV7-3 with TRBJ2-1; D gene unclear. CDR1 and CDR2 from the germline V gene are SGHTA and FQGTGA. This CDR3 is built from 13 residues. V was pared by 0 bases and J by 5 bases, with 5 bases between. In nucleotides, the CDR3 is TGTGCCAGCAGCTTAACTTCGGACAATGAGCAGTTCTTC. Amino acids: CASSLTSDNEQFF.

This chain links TRBV6-1 with TRBJ1-1; maybe TRBD1 (5 bases). Germline values: CDR1 MNHNS, CDR2 SASEGT. The CDR3 consists of 12 residues. Trimming took off 5 bases at V and 9 bases at J, with 13 bases between the two ends. In nucleotides, the CDR3 is TGTGCCAGCAGTTATCTAGAGGACAAAGCTTTCTTT. It encodes CASSYLEDKAFF.

The rearrangement joins TRBV5-1 to TRBJ2-1, with 9 nucleotides matching TRBD1. CDR3 length: 14 amino acids. CDR1 is SGHRS and CDR2 is YFSETQ in the germline V gene. The V gene end was trimmed by 1 base and the J gene end by 7 bases; junction bases not matched to a gene: 3. This CDR3 reads CASSLTGGDNEQFF. The CDR3 DNA reads TGCGCCAGCAGCTTGACAGGGGGCGATAATGAGCAGTTCTTC.

This clone was found a few times. The DNA of the CDR3 is TGTGCCAGCAGCTTAGATTCCGGACATGCTGGGGCCAACGTCCTGACTTTC. It codes for CASSLDSGHAGANVLTF. The J gene is TRBJ2-6, the V gene TRBV11-2; TRBD1 is a possible D gene (5 bases). This CDR3 has 17 amino acids. Trimming took 0 bases from V and 2 from J, leaving 11 bases between them. Germline V CDR1 and CDR2: SGHAT, FQNNGV. Full variable domain (remainder filled in from reference TRBV11-2 and TRBJ2-6): EAGVAQSPRYKIIEKRQSVAFWCNPISGHATLYWYQQILGQGPKLLIQFQNNGVVDDSQLPKDRFSAERLKGVDSTLKIQPAKLEDSAVYLCASSLDSGHAGANVLTFGAGSRLTVL.

This clone was counted only a few times. The chain recombines TRBV15 with TRBJ1-2, with D hard to call. Germline V gene lookup returns CDR1 LNHNV and CDR2 YYDKDF (reference sequence). This CDR3 is built from 14 residues. Trimming took 8 bases from V and 4 from J, leaving 17 bases between them. CDR3 nucleotides: TGTGCCACCGGGAGCCGTGAGGACCCCTATGGCTACACCTTC. Translated, it gives CATGSREDPYGYTF.